This T cell receptor (beta chain) was sequenced during a study of shared clonotypes between healthy human individuals. The wider study: Serving as donors were a couple of women and a few men, whose ages spanned 18 to 49. General study points: Clonotype sharing levels among donors were expected to vary with sequencing depth. It was the few donors that limited the genetic and exposure-history diversity represented.

The protocol was immunoSEQ multiplex PCR, while the TCRdb copy is restricted to in-frame clones and leaves out a portion. Among approximately 500,000 clones, approximately 82% were seen once, and the ten largest hold around 13%. Details on this clone: Its antigen is currently unknown.

CDR1 MGHDK and CDR2 SYGVNS come from the germline V gene. V was trimmed by 6 bases and J by 5 bases, leaving 14 bases between them. The CDR3 extends over 13 amino acids. Nashville, Tennessee was home to all donors, each a Caucasian adult. Material for sequencing was PBMCs. This sequence originates from a woman in her thirties or forties in good health. Some clones in this sample may be carry-over from other donors' samples. The chain couples TRBV25-1 to TRBJ2-7; D gene uncertain. CDR3 loop: CASRGNSNHEQYF. The CDR3 region has the DNA TGTGCCAGCAGAGGAAATTCTAATCACGAGCAGTACTTC.